This paragraph covers one TCR beta chain sequence. CDR3 size: 15 residues. Germline V gene data show CDR1 as KGHSH and CDR2 as LQKENI. Germline trimming cut 4 bases from V and 2 bases from J; bases unmatched to any gene: 2. Seattle-derived patients entered the study during active infection and were followed longitudinally. Original analysis: Reference gene primer amplification gave estimated nucleated cell counts. Clones were read by immunoSEQ multiplex PCR, and TCRdb kept only the in-frame ones, dropping some. Clone size and V and J calls were adopted from that table, with D and trimming inferred from the DNA. There are about 57,000 clones in the sample; roughly 87% occur only once, and roughly a fifth lies in the top ten. The sample belongs to a study of blood T cell repertoires in COVID-19. Whole-study context: Material from acute and convalescent COVID-19 was sourced from the United States, Italy and Spain.

The V gene is TRBV18, the J gene TRBJ1-5; 10 positions agree with TRBD1. This receptor was obtained from a woman of 80 years or more with COVID-19, enrolled during active disease. Sequencing input: peripheral blood. CDR3 DNA sequence: TGTGCCAGCTCACTTGGGACAGGGGGCAATCAGCCCCAGCATTTT. This translates into CASSLGTGGNQPQHF.